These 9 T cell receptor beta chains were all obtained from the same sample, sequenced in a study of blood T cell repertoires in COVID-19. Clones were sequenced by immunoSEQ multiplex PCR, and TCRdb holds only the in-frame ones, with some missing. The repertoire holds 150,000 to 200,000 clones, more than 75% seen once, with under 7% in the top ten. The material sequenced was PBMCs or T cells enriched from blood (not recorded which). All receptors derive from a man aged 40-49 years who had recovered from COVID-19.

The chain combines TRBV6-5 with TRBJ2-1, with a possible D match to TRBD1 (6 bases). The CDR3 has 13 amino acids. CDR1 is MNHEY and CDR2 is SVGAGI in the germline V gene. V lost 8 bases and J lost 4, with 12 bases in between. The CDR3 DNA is TGTGCCAGCGGACGGGACATATACAATGAGCAGTTCTTC. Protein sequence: CASGRDIYNEQFF.

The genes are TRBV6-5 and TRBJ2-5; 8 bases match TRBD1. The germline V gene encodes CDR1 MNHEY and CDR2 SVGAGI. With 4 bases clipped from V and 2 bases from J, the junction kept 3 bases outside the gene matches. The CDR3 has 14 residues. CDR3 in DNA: TGTGCCAGCAGTTTGGACAGGGCGCAAGAGACCCAGTACTTC. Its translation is CASSLDRAQETQYF.

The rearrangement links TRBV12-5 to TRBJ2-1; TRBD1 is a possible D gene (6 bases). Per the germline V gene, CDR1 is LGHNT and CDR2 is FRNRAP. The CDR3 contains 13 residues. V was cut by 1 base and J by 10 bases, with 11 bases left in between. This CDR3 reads CASGLGGLGEQFF. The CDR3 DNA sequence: TGTGCTAGTGGTTTGGGGGGGCTGGGGGAGCAGTTCTTC.

CDR3 protein: CASTEANRNGYTF. DNA of the CDR3: TGTGCCAGTACTGAGGCAAATAGGAATGGCTACACCTTC. The genes are TRBV19 and TRBJ1-2, with no clear D. Looked up from germline, CDR1 is LNHDA and CDR2 is SQIVND (reference sequence). Deletions cut 7 bases from V and 6 bases from J, with 15 bases between. CDR3 length equals 13 residues.

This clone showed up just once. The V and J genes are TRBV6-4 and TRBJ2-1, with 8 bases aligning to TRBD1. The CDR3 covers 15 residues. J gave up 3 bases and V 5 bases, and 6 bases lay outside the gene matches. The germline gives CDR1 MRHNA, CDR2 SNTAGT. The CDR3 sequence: CASSSQGAYYNEQFF. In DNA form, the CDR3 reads TGTGCCAGCAGTAGCCAGGGGGCTTACTACAATGAGCAGTTCTTC.

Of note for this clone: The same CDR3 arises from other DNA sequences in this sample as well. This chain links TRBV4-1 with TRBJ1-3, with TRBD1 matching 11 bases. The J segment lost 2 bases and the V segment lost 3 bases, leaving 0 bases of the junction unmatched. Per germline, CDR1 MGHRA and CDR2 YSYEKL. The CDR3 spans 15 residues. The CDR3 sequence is CASSQDRGPGNTIYF. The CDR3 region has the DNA TGCGCCAGCAGCCAGGACAGGGGGCCTGGAAACACCATATATTTT.

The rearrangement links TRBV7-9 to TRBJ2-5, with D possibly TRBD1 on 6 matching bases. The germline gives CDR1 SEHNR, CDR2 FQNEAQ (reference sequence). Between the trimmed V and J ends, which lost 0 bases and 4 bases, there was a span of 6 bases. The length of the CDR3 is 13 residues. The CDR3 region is CASSLAGAETQYF. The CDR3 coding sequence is TGTGCCAGCAGCTTAGCGGGGGCAGAGACCCAGTACTTC.

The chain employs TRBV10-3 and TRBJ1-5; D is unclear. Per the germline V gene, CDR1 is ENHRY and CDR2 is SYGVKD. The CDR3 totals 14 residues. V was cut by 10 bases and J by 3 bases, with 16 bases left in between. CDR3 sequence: CATRGMRDNQPQHF. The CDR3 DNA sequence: TGTGCCACCCGTGGGATGCGGGACAATCAGCCCCAGCATTTT.

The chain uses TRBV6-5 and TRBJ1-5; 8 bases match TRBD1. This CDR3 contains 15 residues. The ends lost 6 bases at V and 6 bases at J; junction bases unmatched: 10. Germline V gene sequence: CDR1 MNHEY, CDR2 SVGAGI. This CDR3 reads CASRGDRGNGQPQHF. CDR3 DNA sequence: TGTGCCAGCAGGGGAGACAGGGGAAACGGTCAGCCCCAGCATTTT.